The text below deals with one T cell receptor beta chain. This clone was observed a few times. No cognate antigen has been identified for it. Nothing much larger sits one base from this clone, and base qualities are not available. These data come from a study of T cells after posttransplantation cyclophosphamide (dated by TCRdb to 2015 to 2016). Background for the entire study: T cell repertoire reconstitution was tracked by TRB sequencing after myeloablative bone marrow transplantation in which posttransplantation cyclophosphamide was used as GVHD prophylaxis. TRB sequencing was also done on up to 3 additional blood samples from 2 to 5.2 years after transplant in 3 patients, and on pretransplant blood from 4 patients. Because TRA and TRB clonality correlated tightly in roughly nine samples, later TCR analyses were limited to TRB. Antigen receptor sequencing covered samples from a few dozen PTCy-treated patients and 16 of their related bone marrow donors. Blood from all 35 or so PTCy patients with 1-year posttransplant specimens was subjected to TRB sequencing. Public TRB sequences were searched against a database of over 3,500 sequences associated with responses to pathogens, tumor antigens, self-antigens and alloantigens.

TRB sequencing used genomic DNA with the immunoSEQ assay at survey resolution or the hsTCRB kit. Per the source publication's procedure: Initial read processing used immunoSEQ software, and repertoire analyses used the LymphoSeq R package. Clonality was computed as 1 minus normalized Shannon entropy, and a Gini coefficient was also calculated for each TRB dataset. To infer phenotypes in unsorted samples, TRB sequences from sorted subsets of the recipient or donor were mapped onto the unsorted samples of the same recipient. The table comes from immuneACCESS by way of TCRdb, which keeps in-frame sequences with V and J called. Part of the clones is missing from these tables; in studies checked, under half for an unresolved V gene and the rest for unknown reasons. V, J and clone size are taken as reported in that table, and D and trimming were inferred from the DNA itself. This sample is represented by over 20,000 clones; about 86% of them were singletons. The ten top clones hold more than 2% of the sample.

The germline V gene yields MNHEY for CDR1 and SVGAGI for CDR2. The CDR3 has 15 amino acids, counting the end cysteine and phenylalanine. Kept here is only the CDR3 DNA, which spans 45 bases and is read in frame from base 1. From V the trimming removes 2 bases and from J it removes 4 bases, while the gene matches leave 7 bases of the junction unaccounted for. The investigation overall reported the following: Donor-recipient similarity was low at 1-2 months but rose over the first year, and later blood repertoires were often dominated by donor CD8+ memory clones. Across 45 or so patients, TRB clonality was highly associated with recipient CMV seropositivity and CMV reactivation, and PTCy diversity was similar to diversity in CNI/methotrexate controls. The TRB repertoires of T cells infiltrating skin or GI tract showed only limited overlap with the TRB repertoires of T cells in blood.

The control cohort was around eleven patients given myeloablative marrow transplants with methotrexate plus a calcineurin inhibitor, sampled 1 year after transplant. Peripheral blood and bone marrow mononuclear cells were isolated by Ficoll-Hypaque density centrifugation and were cryopreserved. The chain employs TRBV6-5 and TRBJ2-7; TRBD2 fits 8 bases in the junction. The sequences come from PBMCs, collected 350 to 400 days after allogeneic stem cell transplant with calcineurin inhibitor and methotrexate. The clonotype comes from a female patient aged 30 to 45 who received an allogeneic stem cell transplant from an unrelated donor, was CMV-positive, and had acute and chronic GVHD. Some T cells may derive from the graft donor when a transplant has been performed. The DNA sequence is TGTGCCAGCAGTTACGATAGGTTAGCGGGATACGAGCAGTACTTC. It codes for CASSYDRLAGYEQYF.